This is a list of T cell receptor beta chains from one sample in a study of blood T cell repertoires in COVID-19. Assay used: immunoSEQ multiplex PCR; TCRdb lists only in-frame clones, some missing. This sample has around 170,000 clones, with about 87% found just once. Sequencing used peripheral blood. The origin of the receptors is a man in his 60s with acute or convalescent COVID-19. Both conserved end residues are part of each CDR3.

TRBV2	13	TRBJ1-4	CASEETNDEKLFF
TRBV5-4	13	TRBJ1-4	CASSPGGHEKLFF
TRBV25-1	16	TRBJ1-6	CATSGRGAVSGSPLHF
TRBV15	14	TRBJ1-1	CATSGTGGDTEAFF
TRBV27	15	TRBJ1-5	CASRTDQDSNQPQHF
TRBV7-9	14	TRBJ1-1	CASSLRSVNTEAFF
TRBV11-2	15	TRBJ2-1	CASSLALAGGNEQFF
TRBV27	15	TRBJ2-2	CASSSDSLGAGELFF
TRBV7-9	13	TRBJ1-1	CASSDVGGTEAFF
TRBV7-3	16	TRBJ2-2	CASSPTSGRTTGELFF
TRBV5-1	14	TRBJ2-7	CASSSLGQGPLWYF
TRBV6-5	13	TRBJ2-5	CASSYSPSKTQYF
TRBV7-9	15	TRBJ2-3	CASSLTGELADTQYF
TRBV7-9	18	TRBJ1-5	CASIFTGAPGTRSQPQHF
TRBV24-1	15	TRBJ2-3	CATSEHRAGTDTQYF
TRBV9	13	TRBJ2-5	CASSRPGSETQYF
TRBV19	15	TRBJ2-1	CASRLTSGAYNEQFF
TRBV7-2	15	TRBJ1-5	CASSSGQGSNQPQHF
TRBV5-4	18	TRBJ1-1	CASSFYLTGDPMNTEAFF
TRBV18	17	TRBJ1-1	CASSPPGQVGLNTEAFF
TRBV7-9	17	TRBJ2-7	CASTVLGEGLISYEQYF
TRBV7-9	14	TRBJ2-7	CASSLGQGALEQYF
TRBV19	14	TRBJ1-2	CASSIDPARGGYTF
TRBV18	16	TRBJ1-5	CASSGSGSNSNQPQHF
TRBV3-1/TRBV3-2	11	TRBJ2-3	CASSPGNTQYF
TRBV5-5	15	TRBJ1-4	CASSLDGAGSEKLFF
TRBV30	16	TRBJ1-5	CAWSGRGTAINQPQHF
TRBV11-3	13	TRBJ2-7	CATKRGSSREQYF
TRBV12-5	14	TRBJ2-1	CASGLGQVSNEQFF
TRBV4-1	17	TRBJ1-2	CASSQGGTAFSPYGYTF
TRBV6-1	17	TRBJ2-1	CASSEKGTGWGYNEQFF
TRBV5-4	15	TRBJ1-2	CASSPGTGQLYGYTF
TRBV5-1	16	TRBJ1-1	CASSLGTGPRNTEAFF
TRBV19	16	TRBJ2-2	CASSIPDRGGTGELFF
TRBV6-2/TRBV6-3	15	TRBJ2-5	CASSYSGGSRETQYF
TRBV5-4	14	TRBJ1-3	CASSSGGSGNTIYF
TRBV5-1	16	TRBJ1-2	CASSPTGSLGDYGYTF
TRBV7-9	14	TRBJ2-1	CASTLAGLYNEQFF
TRBV19	16	TRBJ2-3	CASSISGRAPTDTQYF
TRBV6-5	15	TRBJ1-5	CASLRDSPHNQPQHF
TRBV5-6	15	TRBJ1-1	CASSSTRTGSTEAFF
TRBV19	15	TRBJ1-5	CASSKITGNNQPQHF
TRBV19	13	TRBJ2-5	CASSKSQQETQYF
TRBV19	13	TRBJ1-4	CASRTGTNEKLFF
TRBV2	14	TRBJ1-4	CASATGTGGEKLFF
TRBV18	14	TRBJ1-1	CASSRGSQGNEAFF
TRBV11-2	15	TRBJ1-2	CASSPTGTGLYGYTF
TRBV5-1	14	TRBJ2-3	CASSFTEPTDTQYF
TRBV29-1	15	TRBJ1-2	CSVEFDEGVSYGYTF
TRBV18	13	TRBJ1-4	CASSPTGWEKLFF
TRBV24-1	15	TRBJ2-5	CATRPGTSGQETQYF
TRBV10-3	13	TRBJ1-5	CAISDGGNQPQHF
TRBV12-3/TRBV12-4	13	TRBJ2-5	CASSLLARETQYF